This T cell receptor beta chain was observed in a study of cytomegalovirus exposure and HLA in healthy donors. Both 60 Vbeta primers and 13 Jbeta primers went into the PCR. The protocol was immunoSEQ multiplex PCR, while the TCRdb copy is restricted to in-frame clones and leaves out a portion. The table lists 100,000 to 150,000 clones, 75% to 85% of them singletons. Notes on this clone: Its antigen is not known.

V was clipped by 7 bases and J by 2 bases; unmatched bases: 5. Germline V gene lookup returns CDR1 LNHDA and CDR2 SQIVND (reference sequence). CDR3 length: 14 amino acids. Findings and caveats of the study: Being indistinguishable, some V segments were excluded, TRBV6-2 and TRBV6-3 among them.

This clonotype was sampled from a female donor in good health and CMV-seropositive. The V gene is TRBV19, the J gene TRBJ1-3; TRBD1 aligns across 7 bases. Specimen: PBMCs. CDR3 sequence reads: CASTAGTAGNTIYF. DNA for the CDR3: TGTGCCAGTACTGCCGGGACAGCTGGAAACACCATATATTTT.